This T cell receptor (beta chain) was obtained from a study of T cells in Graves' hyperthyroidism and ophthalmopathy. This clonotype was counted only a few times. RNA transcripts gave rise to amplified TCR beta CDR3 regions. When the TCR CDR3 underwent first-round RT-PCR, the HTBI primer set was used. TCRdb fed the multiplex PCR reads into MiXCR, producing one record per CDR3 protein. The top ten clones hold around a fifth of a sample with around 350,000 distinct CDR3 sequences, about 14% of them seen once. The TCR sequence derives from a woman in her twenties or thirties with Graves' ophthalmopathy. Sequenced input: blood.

The CDR3 here is CASSIMARATNEKLFF. The CDR3 DNA reads TGTGCCAGTAGTATAATGGCAAGAGCAACTAATGAAAAACTGTTTTTT. The chain combines TRBV19 with TRBJ1-4; D is uncertain. Germline CDR1 reads LNHDA; CDR2 reads SQIVND (reference sequence). V was shortened by 2 bases and J by 0 bases, with 10 bases between the two germline ends. This CDR3 spans 16 amino acids.